This T cell receptor beta chain was obtained from a study of blood T cell repertoires in COVID-19. About the research overall: Samples taken during acute and convalescent COVID-19 were collected in the United States, Italy and Spain. T cells, B-cell-depleted T cells, or PBMCs supplied cDNA or gDNA.

Germline-derived CDR1 and CDR2 are SQVTM and ANQGSEA. Deletions cut 0 bases from V and 7 bases from J, with 7 bases between. The CDR3 length is 11 residues. In the authors' methods: Amplifying reference gene primers gave estimates of nucleated cell counts. The assay was immunoSEQ multiplex PCR, and TCRdb's table has in-frame clones only and misses some. V, J and clone size are taken as reported in that table, and D and trimming were inferred from the DNA itself. Of about 150,000 clones listed, 75% to 85% are singletons. The receptor comes from a woman between 45 and 60 years old with acute or convalescent COVID-19. The sequenced sample consisted of peripheral blood. The rearrangement links TRBV29-1 to TRBJ2-7, with D possibly TRBD2 on 5 matching bases. CDR3 sequence: CSVEDPGEQYF. In nucleotides, the CDR3 is TGCAGCGTTGAAGATCCGGGGGAGCAGTACTTC.